The 32 T cell receptor beta chains in this list originate from one sample, sequenced in a study of T cells in women clearing cervical HPV infection. TCRdb keeps only in-frame clones here, not all; method: immunoSEQ multiplex PCR. This sample's clone table lists approximately 24,000 clones. Material: blood buffy coat. These receptors originate from a woman aged 18-70 years with a cervical HPV16 infection that either progressed to CIN3+ or cleared (not recorded which).

CDR3 sequence reads: CASSIYGENEKLFF. The CDR3 bases that were read are TGTGCCAGTAGTATATACGGTGAAAATGAAAAG. This chain links TRBV19 with TRBJ2-2; D is uncertain. The CDR3 is cut off 3 residues early in the read; its end comes from the germline J gene. The CDR3 is 14 residues long. Germline CDR1 is LNHDA and CDR2 is SQIVND (reference sequence). Using reference TRBV19 and TRBJ2-2 for the parts outside the CDR3, the full variable domain is DGGITQSPKYLFRKEGQNVTLSCEQNLNHDAMYWYRQDPGQGLRLIYYSQIVNDFQKGDIAEGYSVSREKKESFPLTVTSAQKNPTAFYLCASSIYGENEKLFFGEGSRLTVL.

Note on this clone: The read ends 3 residues early relative to the CDR3; the germline J gene fills the gap. V and J are TRBV9 and TRBJ2-2; 8 nucleotides line up with TRBD2. The junction had 5 bases not matched to a gene; V was cut back by 0 bases and J by 7 bases. This CDR3 is built from 15 residues. Germline V gene sequence: CDR1 SGDLS, CDR2 YYNGEE. CDR3 DNA (partial): TGTGCCAGCAGCGTAGACGGGGGGGCCGGCGGGGAG. It encodes CASSVDGGAGGE. The whole CDR3 region reads CASSVDGGAGGELFF.

About this clone itself: Read coverage stops 3 residues before the CDR3 terminus; the germline J gene supplies the remainder. The chain carries TRBV7-9 and TRBJ2-2, with D possibly being TRBD1 (5 bases). Germline CDR1 reads SEHNR; CDR2 reads FQNEAQ (reference sequence). V was clipped by 3 bases and J by 5 bases, with 10 bases between them. The CDR3 has 14 amino acids. The chain's CDR3 is CASSFETATGELFF. The sequenced part of the CDR3 DNA is TGTGCCAGCAGCTTTGAGACAGCAACCGGGGAG.

A note on this clone: The CDR3 end is not reached by the read, which stops 3 residues before it; the germline J gene fills it in. The chain couples TRBV30 to TRBJ1-6; D is unresolved. The germline gives CDR1 GTSNPN, CDR2 SVGIG (reference sequence). CDR3 length: 15 residues. Trimming stripped 2 bases from V and 7 bases from J, with 15 bases between. Partial CDR3 DNA: TGTGCCTGGAGTACCAACCGAGGGTTCAATTCACCC. Encoded protein: CAWSTNRGFNSP. The full CDR3 sequence reads CAWSTNRGFNSPLHF. The whole variable domain, remainder taken from reference TRBV30 and TRBJ1-6, is SQTIHQWPATLVQPVGSPLSLECTVEGTSNPNLYWYRQAAGRGLQLLFYSVGIGQISSEVPQNLSASRPQDRQFILSSKKLLLSDSGFYLCAWSTNRGFNSPLHFGNGTRLTVT.

CDR3 DNA, as far as it was read: TGTGCCAGCAGTGAAATCTCGCGGCTATCGATAGATACG. Translation gives CASSEISRLSIDT. The whole CDR3 is CASSEISRLSIDTQYF. The chain combines TRBV6-1 with TRBJ2-3; D is ambiguous. The read falls 3 residues short of the CDR3 end, and the missing part is taken from the germline J gene. Trimming pared 2 bases from V and 5 bases from J, leaving 17 bases between. The CDR3 loop spans 16 amino acids. Germline V lookup: CDR1 MNHNS, CDR2 SASEGT.

Regarding this clone: The read ends 3 residues before the CDR3 terminus; that terminus is restored from the germline J gene. The chain links TRBV2 to TRBJ2-7, with 12 bases matching TRBD1. Losses at the gene ends were 3 bases for V and 0 bases for J; bases not matched to a gene: 9. The CDR3 is 18 amino acids. The germline V gene encodes CDR1 SNHLY and CDR2 FYNNEI. The sequenced CDR3 bases are TGTGCCAGCAGTGATCCGGGACAGGGGGCCTCGAGCTCCTACGAG. This encodes CASSDPGQGASSSYE. The entire CDR3 reads CASSDPGQGASSSYEQYF.

Partial CDR3 DNA: TGTGCCAGCAGCCTCCTGGAGGGCCTGCACACCGGGGAG. Translating it yields CASSLLEGLHTGE. The full CDR3 sequence reads CASSLLEGLHTGELFF. The genes are TRBV14 and TRBJ2-2; the D gene is possibly TRBD2 (6 bases). The read gets to within 3 residues of the CDR3 end, and the germline J gene fills in the rest. V dropped 4 bases and J dropped 3 bases, with 15 bases sitting between them. The CDR3 has 16 amino acids. Germline V gene sequence: CDR1 SGHDN, CDR2 FVKESK. Complete variable domain (other parts from reference TRBV14 and TRBJ2-2): EAGVTQFPSHSVIEKGQTVTLRCDPISGHDNLYWYRRVMGKEIKFLLHFVKESKQDESGMPNNRFLAERTGGTYSTLKVQPAELEDSGVYFCASSLLEGLHTGELFFGEGSRLTVL.

According to its frequency, this clone is medium-sized. Read coverage stops 3 residues before the CDR3 terminus; the germline J gene supplies the remainder. V gene TRBV12-5 combines with J gene TRBJ2-3, with TRBD2 matching over 10 bases. The V gene end was trimmed by 0 bases and the J gene end by 3 bases; junction bases not matched to a gene: 21. CDR1 is LGHNT and CDR2 is FRNRAP in the germline V gene. The CDR3 runs to 22 residues. The sequenced CDR3 bases are TGTGCTAGTGGTTTGGTACCCTGGCACCCCCCCCTAGCGGGAGTTTTTACAGATACG. Amino acids: CASGLVPWHPPLAGVFTDT. The whole CDR3 is CASGLVPWHPPLAGVFTDTQYF.

As to this clone: The sequence runs out 3 residues before the end of the CDR3; the remainder is reconstructed from the germline J gene. The chain has TRBV6-1 and TRBJ1-5; D is uncertain. The germline V gene encodes CDR1 MNHNS and CDR2 SASEGT. The length of the CDR3 is 13 residues. V was trimmed by 3 bases and J by 4 bases, leaving 7 bases between them. The part of the CDR3 DNA that was read is TGTGCCAGCAGTGACCGGGGTAATCAGCCC. Its translation is CASSDRGNQP. The complete CDR3 reads CASSDRGNQPQHF.

A word on this clone: The read terminates 3 residues ahead of where the CDR3 ends, so the germline J gene completes it. The chain uses TRBV7-6 and TRBJ2-3, with 11 positions matching TRBD2. The CDR3 covers 15 residues. Germline V gene lookup returns CDR1 SGHVS and CDR2 FNYEAQ. CDR3: CASSRFRTSGRAQYF. Partial CDR3 DNA: TGTGCCAGCAGCAGATTCAGAACTAGCGGGAGAGCG.

About this clone: The CDR3 end is not reached by the read, which stops 3 residues before it; the germline J gene fills it in. The rearrangement links TRBV7-3 to TRBJ2-5; perhaps TRBD1 as D (6 bases). The V end lost 0 bases, the J end lost 1 base, and 6 bases lay between the germline ends. This CDR3 contains 14 residues. Germline CDR1 reads SGHTA; CDR2 reads FQGTGA. The CDR3 is CASSLTGGQETQYF. The covered CDR3 bases are TGTGCCAGCAGCTTAACAGGGGGCCAAGAGACC.

Its frequency marks this clone as medium-sized. CDR3 loop: CASSPRTPDTQYF. The CDR3 bases that were read are TGTGCCAGCTCACCAAGGACTCCAGATACG. V usage is TRBV18 and J usage is TRBJ2-3, with a possible D match to TRBD2 (5 bases). The sequence runs out 3 residues before the end of the CDR3; the remainder is reconstructed from the germline J gene. CDR1 and CDR2 from the germline V gene are KGHSH and LQKENI. CDR3 length: 13 amino acids. The V gene lost 2 bases and the J gene lost 4 bases, with 7 bases spanning the gap.

Of note for this clone: The read terminates 3 residues before the CDR3 end, so the remaining end is supplied by the germline J gene. This rearrangement joins TRBV7-3 to TRBJ1-2, with 7 bases that match TRBD1. Per the germline V gene, CDR1 is SGHTA and CDR2 is FQGTGA. There are 15 residues in the CDR3. CDR3 residues: CASSLQPGQTKGYTF. Incomplete CDR3 DNA: TGTGCCAGCAGCTTGCAACCGGGACAGACAAAAGGC.

On this clone: A read error may produce the germline difference seen at one junction end. Read coverage stops 3 residues before the CDR3 terminus; the germline J gene supplies the remainder. Additional DNA sequences in this sample encode the identical CDR3. The chain employs TRBV7-8 and TRBJ1-3; TRBD1 is a possible D gene (5 bases). The CDR3 is 17 residues long. CDR1 and CDR2 (germline): SGHVS, FQNEAQ. Partial CDR3 DNA: TGTGCCAGCAGCTCCATCGGAGGTCAGGGAACTGGAAACACA. It is translated as CASSSIGGQGTGNT. The CDR3, in full, reads CASSSIGGQGTGNTIYF.

As to this clone: The read ends 3 residues before the CDR3 terminus; that terminus is restored from the germline J gene. This chain joins TRBV10-3 and TRBJ2-5; the match to TRBD2 covers 8 bases. J was trimmed by 2 bases and V by 7 bases; bases with no gene match: 9. The CDR3 consists of 15 residues. In germline, CDR1 is ENHRY, CDR2 SYGVKD. The CDR3 bases that were read are TGTGCCATCAATGACCATGCGGGGGGTCAAGAGACC. Amino acids: CAINDHAGGQET. The full CDR3 sequence reads CAINDHAGGQETQYF.

As for this clone: The CDR3 extends 3 residues past the end of the read, so its final part is completed from the germline J gene. This chain links TRBV2 with TRBJ2-4; TRBD1 matches 9 bases. The CDR3 has 13 residues. Looked up from germline, CDR1 is SNHLY and CDR2 is FYNNEI. CDR3 in amino acids: CASRGQGGMRQYF. The part of the CDR3 DNA that was read is TGTGCCAGCAGGGGACAGGGTGGGATGCGT.

Concerning this clone itself: With the read ending 3 residues before the CDR3 end, the germline J gene is used to fill in that end. The chain employs TRBV19 and TRBJ2-4, with TRBD1 matching over 9 bases. The length of the CDR3 is 14 residues. Germline V gene data show CDR1 as LNHDA and CDR2 as SQIVND (reference sequence). Partial CDR3 DNA: TGTGCCAGTACACAACAGGGGGCGTCTTATGGT. Residues: CASTQQGASYG. The full CDR3 reads CASTQQGASYGQYF.

Incomplete CDR3 DNA: TGCAGCGCTCTGCAGGGGGTAAACTATGGC. Its translation is CSALQGVNYG. Given in full, the CDR3 is CSALQGVNYGYTF. The V gene is TRBV29-1, the J gene TRBJ1-2, with 7 positions matching TRBD1. The missing CDR3 end, 3 residues past where the read stops, is filled in from the germline J gene. Germline CDR1 reads SQVTM; CDR2 reads ANQGSEA. This CDR3 comprises 13 residues. Germline trimming cut 7 bases from V and 2 bases from J; bases unmatched to any gene: 7. Using reference TRBV29-1 and TRBJ1-2 for the parts outside the CDR3, the full variable domain is SAVISQKPSRDICQRGTSLTIQCQVDSQVTMMFWYRQQPGQSLTLIATANQGSEATYESGFVIDKFPISRPNLTFSTLTVSNMSPEDSSIYLCSALQGVNYGYTFGSGTRLTVV.

A remark on this clone: The observed sequence ends 3 residues before the CDR3 terminus, with the missing tail filled in from the germline J gene. Distinct nucleotide sequences in the sample also encode this CDR3. The chain employs TRBV7-2 and TRBJ2-7; 9 nucleotides align to TRBD2. V gave up 3 bases and J gave up 5 bases; unmatched junction bases: 8. Germline assignment: CDR1 SGHTA and CDR2 FQGNSA. The CDR3 extends over 15 amino acids. This chain's CDR3 is CASSFLAGVRNEQYF. CDR3 bases read: TGTGCCAGCAGCTTCTTAGCGGGAGTGAGAAACGAG.

The CDR3 loop reads CAWSQTGTSGLGETQYF. CDR3 DNA (partial): TGTGCCTGGAGCCAAACTGGGACTAGCGGATTGGGGGAGACC. The chain couples TRBV30 to TRBJ2-5; 11 nucleotides line up with TRBD2. The read stops 3 residues short of the end of the CDR3; the missing end is completed from the germline J gene. This CDR3 region has 17 residues. After removal of 3 bases from V and 5 bases from J, the junction contained 14 bases not matched to a gene. Germline V gene sequence: CDR1 GTSNPN, CDR2 SVGIG (reference sequence).

Of note for this clone: From the germline J gene comes the end of the CDR3, since the read stops 3 residues before it. The chain joins TRBV7-9 to TRBJ2-2, with D perhaps TRBD1 (5 bases). From germline, CDR1 is SEHNR and CDR2 FQNEAQ (reference sequence). This CDR3 has 14 residues. V lost 1 base, J lost 5 bases, and 8 bases lay in between. The CDR3 here is CASSLVGATGELFF. The DNA read from the CDR3 is TGTGCCAGCAGCTTAGTTGGGGCAACCGGGGAG.

For this clone: The DNA ends 3 residues before the CDR3 does, and the rest of the CDR3 is filled in from the germline J gene. The chain links TRBV10-3 to TRBJ1-1; 7 bases match TRBD1. With 0 bases clipped from V and 1 base from J, the junction kept 2 bases outside the gene matches. CDR1 is ENHRY, CDR2 SYGVKD, per germline. The CDR3 has 15 residues. CDR3 DNA, as far as it was read: TGTGCCATCAGTGAGTCGGCAGGGGGGAACACTGAA. As protein: CAISESAGGNTE. The complete CDR3 reads CAISESAGGNTEAFF.

Concerning this clone: Sequencing ends 3 residues short of the CDR3 end; the germline J gene provides the rest. This sequence joins TRBV12-3 or TRBV12-4 and TRBJ2-5, with 9 nucleotides matching TRBD2. This CDR3 contains 16 residues. Germline trimming cut 6 bases from V and 4 bases from J; bases unmatched to any gene: 12. CDR3 bases read: TGTGCCAGCAGCCCCCCCGCCCTAGCGGGAAGAGAGACC. This encodes CASSPPALAGRET. The CDR3 in its entirety is CASSPPALAGRETQYF.

Comments on this clone: The read terminates 3 residues before the CDR3 end, so the remaining end is supplied by the germline J gene. The rearrangement joins TRBV20-1 to TRBJ2-5, with 11 bases aligning to TRBD2. This CDR3 region has 13 residues. The trim removed 4 bases at V and 5 bases at J, leaving 3 bases unmatched. Germline-derived CDR1 and CDR2 are DFQATT and SNEGSKA (reference sequence). The part of the CDR3 DNA that was read is TGCAGTGCTACCCCTAGCGGGAGGGAGACC. Its translation: CSATPSGRET. The CDR3 as a whole reads CSATPSGRETQYF.

About this clone itself: With the read ending 3 residues before the CDR3 end, the germline J gene is used to fill in that end. The chain combines TRBV7-2 with TRBJ1-5; D uncertain. This CDR3 is 14 amino acids long. V was cut by 5 bases and J by 0 bases, with 8 bases left in between. Germline-derived CDR1 and CDR2 are SGHTA and FQGNSA. CDR3 bases read: TGTGCCAGCAGCCCACAGAGTAGCAATCAGCCC. It is translated as CASSPQSSNQP. Given in full, the CDR3 is CASSPQSSNQPQHF.

Comments on this clone: The read ends 3 residues before the CDR3 terminus; that terminus is restored from the germline J gene. The genes are TRBV20-1 and TRBJ1-6; 9 bases line up with TRBD1. The CDR3 is 14 residues long. Germline-derived CDR1 and CDR2 are DFQATT and SNEGSKA (reference sequence). CDR3 bases read: TGCAGTGCTAGCGACCCCCGGACAGGGGAAGCC. Translated: CSASDPRTGEA. The entire CDR3 protein reads CSASDPRTGEALHF.

The CDR3 bases that were read are TGTGCCACCAATCGAGGACAGGGGATAAATACG. Translated: CATNRGQGINT. The full-length CDR3 reads as CATNRGQGINTQYF. The chain has TRBV19 and TRBJ2-3, with TRBD1 matching over 9 bases. Read sequence stops 3 residues before the CDR3 end, and the germline J gene provides the missing end. J lost 7 bases, V lost 10 bases, and 12 bases had no gene match. There are 14 residues in the CDR3. Germline loops: CDR1 LNHDA, CDR2 SQIVND (reference sequence).

Comments on this clone: The sequenced fragment ends 3 residues before the CDR3 boundary, so the rest is inferred from the germline J gene. J is TRBJ2-1 and V is TRBV5-1; D is possibly TRBD2 (5 bases). Trimming took 4 bases from V and 3 from J, leaving 8 bases between them. Per the germline V gene, CDR1 is SGHRS and CDR2 is YFSETQ. The CDR3 is 13 amino acids. The CDR3 reads CASSTDFYNEQFF. Incomplete CDR3 DNA: TGCGCCAGCAGCACGGACTTCTACAATGAG.

Regarding this clone: The sequenced fragment ends 3 residues before the CDR3 boundary, so the rest is inferred from the germline J gene. V and J are TRBV11-2 and TRBJ1-1; D not resolved. The CDR3 loop spans 13 amino acids. Germline V gives CDR1 SGHAT, CDR2 FQNNGV. Deletions cut 1 base from V and 5 bases from J, with 8 bases between. The CDR3 loop reads CASSLGLVTEAFF. CDR3 DNA (partial): TGTGCCAGCAGCTTAGGGCTTGTGACTGAA.

A word on this clone: The read ends 3 residues early relative to the CDR3; the germline J gene fills the gap. The same CDR3 is also encoded by other DNA sequences in this sample. The rearrangement links TRBV5-4 to TRBJ1-2; no definite D call. Germline V lookup: CDR1 SGHNT, CDR2 YYREEE (reference sequence). V lost 2 bases and J lost 4, with 3 bases in between. This CDR3 has 11 residues. CDR3 amino acids: CASSFSYGYTF. CDR3 DNA, as far as it was read: TGTGCCAGCAGCTTTAGCTATGGC.

Concerning this clone: The read comes to an end 3 residues before the CDR3 does, leaving the germline J gene to fill in the end. This chain uses TRBV7-6 with TRBJ2-3; TRBD2 agrees at 7 bases. This CDR3 has 13 amino acids. CDR1 and CDR2 (germline): SGHVS, FNYEAQ. The CDR3 bases that were read are TGTGCCAGCAGCTCAACTAGCGCCGAGACG. Residues: CASSSTSAET. The CDR3 in its entirety is CASSSTSAETQYF. Full variable domain (outside the CDR3, taken from reference TRBV7-6 and TRBJ2-3): GAGVSQSPRYKVTKRGQDVALRCDPISGHVSLYWYRQALGQGPEFLTYFNYEAQQDKSGLPNDRFSAERPEGSISTLTIQRTEQRDSAMYRCASSSTSAETQYFGPGTRLTVL.

As for this clone: The sequenced fragment ends 3 residues before the CDR3 boundary, so the rest is inferred from the germline J gene. The J gene is TRBJ1-2, the V gene TRBV19; D remains ambiguous. This CDR3 contains 14 residues. CDR1 is LNHDA and CDR2 is SQIVND in the germline V gene (reference sequence). The CDR3 DNA, read in part, is TGTGCCAGTGCCTCGGGGAGCTCCTACAATGAC. Its protein product is CASASGSSYND. The entire CDR3 is CASASGSSYNDYTF.